The source of this T cell receptor (beta chain) is a study of CD8+ T cells in alopecia areata. Study-wide background: Tofacitinib lasted 6 to 18 months, then 6 months off drug.

cDNA reverse transcribed from extracted RNA served as the sequencing template. Clones were read by immunoSEQ multiplex PCR, and TCRdb kept only the in-frame ones, dropping some. Of around 160,000 clones detected, approximately 87% appear once; the ten largest clones hold around 16%. Trimming removed 3 bases from V and 3 bases from J, with 12 bases in between. CDR3 size: 14 residues. The V gene's germline CDR1 is MNHEY and CDR2 SMNVEV (reference sequence). Points from the study as a whole: In lesional scalp, particularly from alopecia totalis/universalis, clonality was higher than in normal scalp. Relative to mice, TCR sharing across patients was less clear, a difference possibly HLA-related.

On this clone itself: Its target is not known.

Researchers gathered lesional scalp punch biopsies and peripheral blood from patients with alopecia areata. The rearrangement joins TRBV27 to TRBJ2-7, with no clear D. This TCR was sampled from a human donor with alopecia areata. The starting material was CD8+ T cells sorted from blood, obtained at week 0. The CDR3 loop reads CASSLSDGVYEQYF. DNA for the CDR3: TGTGCCAGCAGTTTGTCGGACGGAGTCTACGAGCAGTACTTC.